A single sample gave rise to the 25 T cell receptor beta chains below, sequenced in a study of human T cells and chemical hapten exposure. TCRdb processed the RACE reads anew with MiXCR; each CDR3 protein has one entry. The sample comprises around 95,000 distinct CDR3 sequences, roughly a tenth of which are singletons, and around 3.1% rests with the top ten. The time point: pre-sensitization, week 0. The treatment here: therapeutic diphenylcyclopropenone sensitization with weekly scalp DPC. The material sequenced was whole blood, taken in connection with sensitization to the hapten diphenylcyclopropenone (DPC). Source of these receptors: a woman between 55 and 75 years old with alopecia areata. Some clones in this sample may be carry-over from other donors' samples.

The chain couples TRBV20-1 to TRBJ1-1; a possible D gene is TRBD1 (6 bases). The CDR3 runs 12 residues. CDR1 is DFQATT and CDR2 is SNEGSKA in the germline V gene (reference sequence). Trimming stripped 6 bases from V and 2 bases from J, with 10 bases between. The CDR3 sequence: CSADRLNTEAFF. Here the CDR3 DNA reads TGCAGTGCCGACAGGTTAAACACTGAAGCTTTCTTT.

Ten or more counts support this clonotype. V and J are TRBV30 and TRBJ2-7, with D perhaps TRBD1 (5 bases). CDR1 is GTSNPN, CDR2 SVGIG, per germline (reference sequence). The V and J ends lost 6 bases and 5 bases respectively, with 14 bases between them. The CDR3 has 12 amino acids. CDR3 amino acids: CACQGWEDEQYF. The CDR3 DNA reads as TGTGCCTGCCAGGGTTGGGAAGACGAGCAGTACTTC.

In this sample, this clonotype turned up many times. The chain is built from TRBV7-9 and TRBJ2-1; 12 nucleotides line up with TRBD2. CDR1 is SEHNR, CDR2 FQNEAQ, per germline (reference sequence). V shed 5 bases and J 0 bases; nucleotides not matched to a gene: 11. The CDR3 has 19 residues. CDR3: CASSRRLAGVSLSYNEQFF. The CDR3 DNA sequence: TGTGCCAGCAGCCGGCGACTAGCGGGGGTCTCCCTCTCCTACAATGAGCAGTTCTTC.

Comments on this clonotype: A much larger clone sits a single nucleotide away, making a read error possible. DNA of the CDR3: TGTGCCAGCTCACCGCAGGGCAGGCAGACAACTGGAAACACCATATATTTT. Protein: CASSPQGRQTTGNTIYF. J is TRBJ1-3 and V is TRBV18, with D maybe TRBD1 (5 bases). Germline-derived CDR1 and CDR2 are KGHSH and LQKENI. The V gene lost 3 bases and the J gene lost 2 bases, with 17 bases spanning the gap. This CDR3 has 17 amino acids.

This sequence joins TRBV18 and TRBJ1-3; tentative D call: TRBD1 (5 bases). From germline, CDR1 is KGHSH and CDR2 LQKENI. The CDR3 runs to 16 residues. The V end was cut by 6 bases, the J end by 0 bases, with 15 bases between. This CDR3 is CASSPTQDNSGNTIYF. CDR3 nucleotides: TGTGCCAGCTCCCCCACACAGGACAACTCTGGAAACACCATATATTTT. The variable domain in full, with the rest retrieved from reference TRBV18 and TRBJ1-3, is NAGVMQNPRHLVRRRGQEARLRCSPMKGHSHVYWYRQLPEEGLKFMVYLQKENIIDESGMPKERFSAEFPKEGPSILRIQQVVRGDSAAYFCASSPTQDNSGNTIYFGEGSWLTVV.

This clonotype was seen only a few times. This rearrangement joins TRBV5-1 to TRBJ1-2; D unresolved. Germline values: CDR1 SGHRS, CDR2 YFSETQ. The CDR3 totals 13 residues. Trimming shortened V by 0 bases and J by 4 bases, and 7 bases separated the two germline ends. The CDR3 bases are TGCGCCAGCAGCTTGGAAGGGTCCTATGGCTACACCTTC. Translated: CASSLEGSYGYTF.

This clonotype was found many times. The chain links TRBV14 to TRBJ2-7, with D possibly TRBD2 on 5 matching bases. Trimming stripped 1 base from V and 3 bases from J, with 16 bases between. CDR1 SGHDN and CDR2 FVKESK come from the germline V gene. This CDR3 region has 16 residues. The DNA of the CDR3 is TGTGCCAGCAGCCAAGTGGGGATTACCGGGATCTACGAGCAGTACTTC. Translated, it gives CASSQVGITGIYEQYF.

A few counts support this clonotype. The CDR3 DNA is TGTGCCAGCAGCTCCCCGCGGGGACTAACTCAAGAGACCCAGTACTTC. Its protein is CASSSPRGLTQETQYF. This sequence joins TRBV5-6 and TRBJ2-5; 7 positions match TRBD2. The junction had 10 bases not matched to a gene; V was cut back by 3 bases and J by 2 bases. This CDR3 is 16 amino acids long. CDR1 and CDR2 from the germline V gene are SGHDT and YYEEEE.

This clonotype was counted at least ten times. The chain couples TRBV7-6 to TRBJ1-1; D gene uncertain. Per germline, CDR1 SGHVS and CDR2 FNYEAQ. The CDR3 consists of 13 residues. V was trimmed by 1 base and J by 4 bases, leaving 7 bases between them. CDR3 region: CASSLGRATEAFF. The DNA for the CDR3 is TGTGCCAGCAGCTTAGGTAGGGCCACTGAAGCTTTCTTT. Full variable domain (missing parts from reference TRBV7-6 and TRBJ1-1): GAGVSQSPRYKVTKRGQDVALRCDPISGHVSLYWYRQALGQGPEFLTYFNYEAQQDKSGLPNDRFSAERPEGSISTLTIQRTEQRDSAMYRCASSLGRATEAFFGQGTRLTVV.

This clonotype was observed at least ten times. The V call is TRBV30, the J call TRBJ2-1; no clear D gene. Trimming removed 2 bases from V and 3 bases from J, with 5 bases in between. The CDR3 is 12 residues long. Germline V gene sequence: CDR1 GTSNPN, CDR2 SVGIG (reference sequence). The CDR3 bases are TGTGCCTGGAGTTTGGACTACAATGAGCAGTTCTTC. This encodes CAWSLDYNEQFF.

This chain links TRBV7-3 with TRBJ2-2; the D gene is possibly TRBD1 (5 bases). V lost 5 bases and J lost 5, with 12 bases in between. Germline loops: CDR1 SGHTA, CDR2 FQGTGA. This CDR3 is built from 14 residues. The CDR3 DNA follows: TGTGCCAGCAGCCCCTCGCAGGGTACCGGGGAGCTGTTTTTT. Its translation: CASSPSQGTGELFF. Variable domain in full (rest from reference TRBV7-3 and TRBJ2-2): GAGVSQTPSNKVTEKGKYVELRCDPISGHTALYWYRQSLGQGPEFLIYFQGTGAADDSGLPNDRFFAVRPEGSVSTLKIQRTERGDSAVYLCASSPSQGTGELFFGEGSRLTVL.

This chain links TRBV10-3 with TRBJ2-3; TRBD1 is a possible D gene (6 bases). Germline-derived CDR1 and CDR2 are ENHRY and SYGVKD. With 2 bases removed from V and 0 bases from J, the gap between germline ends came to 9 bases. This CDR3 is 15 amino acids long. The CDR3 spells CAISEGTSSTDTQYF. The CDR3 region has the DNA TGTGCCATCAGTGAGGGGACATCTAGCACAGATACGCAGTATTTT.

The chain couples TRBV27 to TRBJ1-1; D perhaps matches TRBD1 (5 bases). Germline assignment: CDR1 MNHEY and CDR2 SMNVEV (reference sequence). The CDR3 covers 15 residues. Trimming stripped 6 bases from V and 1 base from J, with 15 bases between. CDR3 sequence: CASRTGASGNTEAFF. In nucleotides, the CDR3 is TGTGCCAGCAGAACAGGAGCGTCTGGGAACACTGAAGCTTTCTTT.

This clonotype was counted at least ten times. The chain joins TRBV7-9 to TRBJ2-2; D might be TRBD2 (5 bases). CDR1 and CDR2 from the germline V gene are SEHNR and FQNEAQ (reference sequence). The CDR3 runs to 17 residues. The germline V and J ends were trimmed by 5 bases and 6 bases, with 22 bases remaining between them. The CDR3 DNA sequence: TGTGCCAGCAGCCCCGGCCCCGGGATGAACCGGGCCGGGGAGCTGTTTTTT. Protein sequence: CASSPGPGMNRAGELFF.

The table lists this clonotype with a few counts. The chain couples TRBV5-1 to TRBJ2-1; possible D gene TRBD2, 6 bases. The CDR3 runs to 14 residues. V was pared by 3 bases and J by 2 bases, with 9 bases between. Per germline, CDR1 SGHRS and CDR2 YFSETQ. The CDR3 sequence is CASSSGEAYNEQFF. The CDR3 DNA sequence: TGCGCCAGCAGCTCTGGGGAGGCCTACAATGAGCAGTTCTTC.

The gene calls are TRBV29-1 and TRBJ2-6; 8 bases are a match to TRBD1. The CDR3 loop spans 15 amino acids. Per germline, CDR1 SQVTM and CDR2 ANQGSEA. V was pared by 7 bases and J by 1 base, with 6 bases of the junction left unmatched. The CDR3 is CSAGQGGSGANVLTF. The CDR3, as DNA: TGCAGCGCAGGACAGGGTGGGTCTGGGGCCAACGTCCTGACTTTC. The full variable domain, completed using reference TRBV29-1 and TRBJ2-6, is SAVISQKPSRDICQRGTSLTIQCQVDSQVTMMFWYRQQPGQSLTLIATANQGSEATYESGFVIDKFPISRPNLTFSTLTVSNMSPEDSSIYLCSAGQGGSGANVLTFGAGSRLTVL.

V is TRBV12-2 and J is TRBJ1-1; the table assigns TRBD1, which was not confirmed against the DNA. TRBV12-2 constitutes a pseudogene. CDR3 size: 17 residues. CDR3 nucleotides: TGTGCAAGTCGCTTAGCCGGGACAGGGGGCGAGGACACTGAAGCTTTCTTT. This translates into CASRLAGTGGEDTEAFF.

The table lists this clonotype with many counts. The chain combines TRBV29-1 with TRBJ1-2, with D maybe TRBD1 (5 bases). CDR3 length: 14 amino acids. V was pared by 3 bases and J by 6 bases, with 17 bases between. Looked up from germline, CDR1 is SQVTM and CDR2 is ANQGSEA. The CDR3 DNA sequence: TGCAGCGTTGAGGACGGAGGGGTTTACAATGGCTACACCTTC. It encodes CSVEDGGVYNGYTF.

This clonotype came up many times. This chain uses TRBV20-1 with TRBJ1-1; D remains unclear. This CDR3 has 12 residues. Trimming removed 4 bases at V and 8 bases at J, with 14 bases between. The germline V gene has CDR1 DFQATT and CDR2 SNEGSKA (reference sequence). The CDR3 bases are TGCAGTGCTACAACCCCGACCCAAGAAGCTTTCTTT. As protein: CSATTPTQEAFF.

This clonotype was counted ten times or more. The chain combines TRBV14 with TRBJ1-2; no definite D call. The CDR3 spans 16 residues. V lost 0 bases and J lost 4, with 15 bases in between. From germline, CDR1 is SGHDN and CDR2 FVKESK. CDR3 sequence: CASSQDRGGGGYGYTF. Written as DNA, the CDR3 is TGTGCCAGCAGCCAAGATCGGGGAGGAGGCGGCTATGGCTACACCTTC.

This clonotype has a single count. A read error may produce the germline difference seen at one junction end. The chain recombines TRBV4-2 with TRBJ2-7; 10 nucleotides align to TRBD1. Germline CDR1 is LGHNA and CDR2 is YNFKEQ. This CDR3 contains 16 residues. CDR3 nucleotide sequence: TGTGTCAGCAGCCAAGAGTCGGGACAGGGGTTCTACGAGCAGTACTTC. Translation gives CVSSQESGQGFYEQYF.

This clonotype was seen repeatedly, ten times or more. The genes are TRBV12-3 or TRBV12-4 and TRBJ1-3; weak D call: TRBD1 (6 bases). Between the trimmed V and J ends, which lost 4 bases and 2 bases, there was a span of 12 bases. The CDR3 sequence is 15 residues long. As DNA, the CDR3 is TGTGCCAGCAGTTCCCGGACAGTTACTGGAAACACCATATATTTT. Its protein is CASSSRTVTGNTIYF.

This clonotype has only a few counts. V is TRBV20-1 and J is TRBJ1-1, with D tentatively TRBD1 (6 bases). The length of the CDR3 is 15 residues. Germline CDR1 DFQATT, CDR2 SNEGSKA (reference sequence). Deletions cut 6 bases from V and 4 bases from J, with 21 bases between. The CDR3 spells CSANTGLGTSTEAFF. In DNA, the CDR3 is TGCAGTGCCAATACAGGGTTGGGGACAAGCACTGAAGCTTTCTTT.

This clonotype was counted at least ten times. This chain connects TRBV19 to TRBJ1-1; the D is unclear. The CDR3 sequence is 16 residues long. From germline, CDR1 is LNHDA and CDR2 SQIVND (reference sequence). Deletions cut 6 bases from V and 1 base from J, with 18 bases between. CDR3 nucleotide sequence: TGTGCCAGTAGAGCACCGAGCGAGGGAAGGAACACTGAAGCTTTCTTT. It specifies CASRAPSEGRNTEAFF. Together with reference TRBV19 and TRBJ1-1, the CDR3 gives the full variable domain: DGGITQSPKYLFRKEGQNVTLSCEQNLNHDAMYWYRQDPGQGLRLIYYSQIVNDFQKGDIAEGYSVSREKKESFPLTVTSAQKNPTAFYLCASRAPSEGRNTEAFFGQGTRLTVV.

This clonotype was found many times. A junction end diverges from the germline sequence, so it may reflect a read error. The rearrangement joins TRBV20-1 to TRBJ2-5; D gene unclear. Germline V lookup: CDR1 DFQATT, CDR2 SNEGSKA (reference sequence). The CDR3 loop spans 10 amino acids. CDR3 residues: CSAREETQYF. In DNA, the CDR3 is TGCAGTGCCAGAGAGGAGACCCAGTACTTC.